This entry features one T cell receptor beta chain sequence. Germline-derived CDR1 and CDR2 are MDHEN and SYDVKM. The CDR3 extends over 15 amino acids. The V end lost 6 bases, the J end lost 4 bases, and 18 bases lay between the germline ends. Method: immunoSEQ multiplex PCR; TCRdb's copy keeps in-frame clones and lacks some. This table holds fewer than 150,000 clones, approximately 96% found once. This entry belongs to a study of T cell changes during pregnancy in multiple sclerosis. Source: peripheral blood, taken after pregnancy. The TCR originated in a female donor with multiple sclerosis, enrolled in a pregnancy study. V usage is TRBV28 and J usage is TRBJ1-1; tentative D call: TRBD1 (5 bases). In DNA form, the CDR3 reads TGTGCCAGCAGGCCAACAGGCCCGTGGGGCACTGAAGCTTTCTTT. Protein product: CASRPTGPWGTEAFF.